This TCR beta chain emerged from a study of response to subunit inactivated influenza vaccine. Study results and limitations: Few new T cells, the authors suggested, are recruited by each seasonal influenza vaccination.

TCRdb called the RT-PCR reads again in MiXCR, with one record for every CDR3 protein. The data hold over 750,000 distinct CDR3 sequences, with 21% observed a single time. Of note for this clonotype: Its antigen is as yet unknown.

The source is a man between 50 and 59 years old who received an inactivated influenza vaccine. Sample: PBMCs from blood, taken roughly 5 days after vaccination.

The DNA of the CDR3 is TGTGCCAGCAGTTTCAGTCTCCGGGGCCGGGGCTACACCTTC. This sequence encodes CASSFSLRGRGYTF. This chain links TRBV12-3 or TRBV12-4 with TRBJ1-2; the D gene is possibly TRBD1 (5 bases). The CDR3 extends over 14 amino acids. The ends were cut back, 3 bases at V and 8 bases at J, with 16 bases in the middle.